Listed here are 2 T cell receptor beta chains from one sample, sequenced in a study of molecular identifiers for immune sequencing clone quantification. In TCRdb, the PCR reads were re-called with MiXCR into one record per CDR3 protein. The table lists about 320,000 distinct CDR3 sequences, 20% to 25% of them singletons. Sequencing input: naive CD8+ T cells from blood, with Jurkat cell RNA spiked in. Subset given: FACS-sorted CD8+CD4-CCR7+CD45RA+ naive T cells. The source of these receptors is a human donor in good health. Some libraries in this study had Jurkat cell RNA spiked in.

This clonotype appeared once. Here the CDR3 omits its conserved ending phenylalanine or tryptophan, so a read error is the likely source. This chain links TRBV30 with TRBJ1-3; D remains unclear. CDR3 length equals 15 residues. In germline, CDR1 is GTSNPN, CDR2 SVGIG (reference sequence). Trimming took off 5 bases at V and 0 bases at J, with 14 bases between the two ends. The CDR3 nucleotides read TGTGCCTGGTCCTACTCGTCCCTCTCTGGAAACACCATATATTCT. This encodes CAWSYSSLSGNTIYS.

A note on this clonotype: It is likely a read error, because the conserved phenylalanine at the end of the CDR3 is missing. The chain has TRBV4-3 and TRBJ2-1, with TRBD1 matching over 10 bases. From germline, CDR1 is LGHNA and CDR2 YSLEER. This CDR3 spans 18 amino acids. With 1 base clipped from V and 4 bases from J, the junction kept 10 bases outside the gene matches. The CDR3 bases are TGCGCCAGCAGCCAAGCGCCAACCGGGACAGGGGATTACAATGAGCAGTTCCTC. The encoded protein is CASSQAPTGTGDYNEQFL.